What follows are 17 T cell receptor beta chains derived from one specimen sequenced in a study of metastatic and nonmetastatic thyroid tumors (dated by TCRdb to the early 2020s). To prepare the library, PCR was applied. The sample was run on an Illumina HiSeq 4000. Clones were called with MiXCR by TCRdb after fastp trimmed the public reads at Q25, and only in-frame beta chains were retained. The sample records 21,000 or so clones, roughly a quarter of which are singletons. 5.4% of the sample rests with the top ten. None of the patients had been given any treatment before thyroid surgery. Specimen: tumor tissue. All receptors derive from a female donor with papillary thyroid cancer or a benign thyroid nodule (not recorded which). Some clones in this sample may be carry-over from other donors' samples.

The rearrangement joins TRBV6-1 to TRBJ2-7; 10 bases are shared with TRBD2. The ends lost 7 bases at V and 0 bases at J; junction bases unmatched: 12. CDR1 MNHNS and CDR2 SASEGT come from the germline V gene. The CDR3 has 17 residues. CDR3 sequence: CASTELAGDINSYEQYF. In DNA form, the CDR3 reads TGTGCCAGCACCGAGCTAGCGGGAGACATCAACTCCTACGAGCAGTACTTC.

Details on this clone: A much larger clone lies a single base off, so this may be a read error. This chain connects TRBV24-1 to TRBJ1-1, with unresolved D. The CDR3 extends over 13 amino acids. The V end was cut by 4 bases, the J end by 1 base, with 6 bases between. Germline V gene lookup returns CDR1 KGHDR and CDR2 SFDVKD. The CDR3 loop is CATSESANTEAFF. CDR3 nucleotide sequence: TGTGCCACCAGTGAGTCAGCGAACACTGAAGCTTTCTTT.

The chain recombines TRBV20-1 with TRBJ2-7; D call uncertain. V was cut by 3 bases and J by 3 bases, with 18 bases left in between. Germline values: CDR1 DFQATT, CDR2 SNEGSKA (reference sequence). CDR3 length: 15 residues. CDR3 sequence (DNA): TGCAGTGCTAGTAATCACGGAAAGAGCTACTACGAGCAGTACTTC. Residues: CSASNHGKSYYEQYF.

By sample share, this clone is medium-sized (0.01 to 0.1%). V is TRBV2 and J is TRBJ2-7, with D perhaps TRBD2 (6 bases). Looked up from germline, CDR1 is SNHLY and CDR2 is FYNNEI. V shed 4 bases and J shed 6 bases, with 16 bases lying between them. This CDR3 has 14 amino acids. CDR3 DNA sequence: TGTGCCAGCAGTGGGGGCAGGGTGGGAGGCGAGCAGTACTTC. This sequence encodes CASSGGRVGGEQYF.

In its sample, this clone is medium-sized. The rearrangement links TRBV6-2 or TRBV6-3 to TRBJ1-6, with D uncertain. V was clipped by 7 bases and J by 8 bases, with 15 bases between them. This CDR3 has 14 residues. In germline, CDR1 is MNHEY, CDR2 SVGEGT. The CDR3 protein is CASTSLGGDSPLHF. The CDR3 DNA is TGTGCCAGCACGTCACTCGGCGGGGATTCACCCCTCCACTTT.

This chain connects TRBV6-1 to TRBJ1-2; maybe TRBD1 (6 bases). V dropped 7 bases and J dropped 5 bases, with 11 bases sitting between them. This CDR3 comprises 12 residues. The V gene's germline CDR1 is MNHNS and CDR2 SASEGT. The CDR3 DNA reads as TGTGCCAGCATTGGGGGGCTATATGGCTACACCTTC. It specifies CASIGGLYGYTF.

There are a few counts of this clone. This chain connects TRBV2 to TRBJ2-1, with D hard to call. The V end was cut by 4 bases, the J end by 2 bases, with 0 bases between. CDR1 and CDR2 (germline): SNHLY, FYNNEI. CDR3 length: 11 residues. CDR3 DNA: TGTGCCAGCAGTGCCTACAATGAGCAGTTCTTC. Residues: CASSAYNEQFF.

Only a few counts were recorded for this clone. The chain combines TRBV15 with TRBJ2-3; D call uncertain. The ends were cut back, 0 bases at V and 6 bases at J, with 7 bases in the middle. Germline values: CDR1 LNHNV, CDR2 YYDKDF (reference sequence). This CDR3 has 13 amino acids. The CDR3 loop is CATSRDSIDTQYF. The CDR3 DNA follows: TGTGCCACCAGCAGAGATTCGATCGATACGCAGTATTTT.

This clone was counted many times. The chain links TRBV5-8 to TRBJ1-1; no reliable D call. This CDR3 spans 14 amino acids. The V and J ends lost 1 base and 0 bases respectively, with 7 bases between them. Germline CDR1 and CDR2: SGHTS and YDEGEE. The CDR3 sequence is CASSLTVMNTEAFF. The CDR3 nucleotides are TGTGCCAGCAGCTTGACGGTTATGAACACTGAAGCTTTCTTT.

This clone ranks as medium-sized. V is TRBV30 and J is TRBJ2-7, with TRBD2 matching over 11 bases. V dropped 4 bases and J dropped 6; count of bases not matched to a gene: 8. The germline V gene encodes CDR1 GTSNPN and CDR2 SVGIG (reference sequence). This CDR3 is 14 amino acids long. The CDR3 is CAWKLAGGRPEQYF. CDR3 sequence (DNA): TGTGCCTGGAAGCTAGCGGGGGGCCGACCCGAGCAGTACTTC.

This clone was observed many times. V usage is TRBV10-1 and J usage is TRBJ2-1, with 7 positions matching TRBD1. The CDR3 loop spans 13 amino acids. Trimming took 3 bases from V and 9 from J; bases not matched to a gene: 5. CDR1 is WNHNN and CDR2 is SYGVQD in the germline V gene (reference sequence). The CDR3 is CASSDQGQAEQFF. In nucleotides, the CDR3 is TGCGCCAGCAGTGACCAAGGACAGGCTGAGCAGTTCTTC.

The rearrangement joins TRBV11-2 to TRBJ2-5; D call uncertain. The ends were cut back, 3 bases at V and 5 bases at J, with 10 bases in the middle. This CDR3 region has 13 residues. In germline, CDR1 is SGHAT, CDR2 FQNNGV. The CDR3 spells CASSFWNTETQYF. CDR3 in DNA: TGTGCCAGCAGCTTCTGGAATACGGAGACCCAGTACTTC.

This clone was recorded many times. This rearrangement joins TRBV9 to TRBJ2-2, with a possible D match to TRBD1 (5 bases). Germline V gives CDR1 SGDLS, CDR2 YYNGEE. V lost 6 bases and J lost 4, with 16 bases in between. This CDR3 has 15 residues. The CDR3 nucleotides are TGTGCCAGCAACGCTCAACAGGAACCCACCGGGGAGCTGTTTTTT. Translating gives CASNAQQEPTGELFF.

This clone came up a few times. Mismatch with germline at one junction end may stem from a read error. In DNA form, the CDR3 reads TGTGCCAGCAGTGGACTAGCGGGGGTGCCCCCAGATACGCATTATTTT. Encoded protein: CASSGLAGVPPDTHYF. The chain recombines TRBV6-1 with TRBJ2-3; 12 bases are a match to TRBD2. The CDR3 totals 16 residues. Germline V CDR1 and CDR2: MNHNS, SASEGT.

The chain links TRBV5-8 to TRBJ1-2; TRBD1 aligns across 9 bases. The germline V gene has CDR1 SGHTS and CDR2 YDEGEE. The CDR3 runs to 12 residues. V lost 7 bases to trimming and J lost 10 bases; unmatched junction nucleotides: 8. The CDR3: CASGRTGVVYTF. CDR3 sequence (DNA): TGTGCCAGCGGACGGACAGGGGTAGTCTACACCTTC.

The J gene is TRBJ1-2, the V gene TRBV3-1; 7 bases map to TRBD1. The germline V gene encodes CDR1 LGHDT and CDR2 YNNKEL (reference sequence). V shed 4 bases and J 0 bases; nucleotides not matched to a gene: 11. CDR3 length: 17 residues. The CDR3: CASSLGQAADANYGYTF. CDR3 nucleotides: TGTGCCAGCAGCCTTGGACAGGCCGCAGATGCTAACTATGGCTACACCTTC.

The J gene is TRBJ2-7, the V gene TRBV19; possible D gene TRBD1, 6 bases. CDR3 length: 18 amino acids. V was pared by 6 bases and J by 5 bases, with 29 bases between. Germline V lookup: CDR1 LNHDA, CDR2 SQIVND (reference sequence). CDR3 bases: TGTGCCAGTAGCCGACTGCGAGGGGGATCGGTGGAAAATAACGAGCAGTACTTC. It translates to CASSRLRGGSVENNEQYF.